This entry is about one TCR beta chain. Its antigen is still unknown. No per-base quality is available; no much larger clone lies one base away. Whole blood was collected in K2EDTA tubes by collaborating institutions according to the institutions' own protocols. For TCRbeta analysis, collaborators shipped samples as frozen whole blood, isolated PBMCs, or DNA extracted from either of those sample types. TCRbeta CDR3 regions were amplified from genomic DNA by means of the immunoSEQ Assay, a bias-controlled multiplex PCR. Concerning the study's data processing: The number of nucleated cells in each sample was estimated from the amplification of reference gene primers within the assay. To quantify the absolute abundance of each unique TCRbeta CDR3 rearrangement, sequence reads were collapsed and filtered. For each sample, productive Simpson clonality was calculated by taking the square root of Simpson's diversity index across productive rearrangements. Entries here come from immuneACCESS through TCRdb and include only in-frame sequences with V and J called. Some clones fail to appear in such tables; in the studies checked, an unresolved V gene covers under half of the shortfall, and the cause of the remainder is unknown. The V and J calls and the clone size are those of that table, but D and trimming were determined from the DNA. For this sample the table gives some 140,000 clones, of which around 84% were detected only once. The ten top clones hold approximately 17% of the sample.

This record belongs to a study of blood T cell repertoires in COVID-19 (dated by TCRdb to 2019 to 2021). Notes on the research overall: Samples from collaborators originated in the United States, Italy and Spain and spanned both the acute and convalescent phases of COVID-19. The prospective study material was composed of cDNA or gDNA derived from T cells, B-cell-depleted T cells, or PBMCs. The dataset comprised deeply sampled blood TCRbeta repertoires from subjects exposed to, actively infected with, or recovered from COVID-19. A freely available public database, intended as a resource for researchers studying the immune response to SARS-CoV-2, is where the repertoires were released. Samples were obtained from the ongoing ImmuneRACE study (first 160 participants) and from approximately 1,200 subjects provided by 6 global collaborators. Nearly every sample came with metadata listing a de-identified subject ID, COVID-19 status, age in years and sex. HLA class I and class II types, where available, came from metadata supplied by the sample provider rather than from assay-based typing.

Counted from cysteine to phenylalanine, this CDR3 has 16 amino acids. Of all the DNA, just the CDR3 is kept, 48 bases in frame from base 1. The V end gives up 1 base and the J end 0 bases, leaving 4 bases in the junction not matched to a gene. For CDR1 and CDR2, the germline V gene (reference sequence) lists SGHNT and YYREEE. The paper's findings and limits, for the study overall: Clinical and demographic metadata were provided uncurated, with the amount varying by source and participant.

The clonotype comes from an elderly woman with acute or convalescent COVID-19. The chain is encoded by TRBV5-4 joined to TRBJ2-1; TRBD1 aligns with 7 central bases. Input material: peripheral blood. The CDR3 region has the sequence CASSLFGTDSYNEQFF. The bases read TGTGCCAGCAGCTTGTTTGGGACAGACTCCTACAATGAGCAGTTCTTC.